Each of the 29 T cell receptor beta chains below was sequenced from the same sample in a study of blood T cell repertoires in COVID-19. The method was immunoSEQ multiplex PCR; TCRdb's version includes in-frame clones alone and lacks a portion of them. The table records about 90,000 clones, around 80% of them present only once. Sequencing was done on a sample of peripheral blood. These receptors originate from a man between 65 and 85 years old with acute or convalescent COVID-19.

The chain uses TRBV7-2 and TRBJ1-5; 8 nucleotides line up with TRBD1. This CDR3 has 15 amino acids. V gave up 1 base and J gave up 1 base; unmatched junction bases: 0. Per germline, CDR1 SGHTA and CDR2 FQGNSA. DNA for the CDR3: TGTGCCAGCAGCTTAGGACAGGGGAGCAATCAGCCCCAGCATTTT. Protein sequence: CASSLGQGSNQPQHF.

This chain uses TRBV5-6 with TRBJ2-1; possibly TRBD1 for D (6 bases). CDR1 and CDR2 (germline): SGHDT, YYEEEE. V was pared by 0 bases and J by 12 bases, with 13 bases between. The CDR3 totals 13 residues. The CDR3 nucleotides read TGTGCCAGCAGCTTGGACAGGGCGGTTGGGCAGTTCTTC. Translation: CASSLDRAVGQFF.

This chain links TRBV5-1 with TRBJ2-3; 7 bases are a match to TRBD1. With 4 bases clipped from V and 3 bases from J, the junction kept 5 bases outside the gene matches. Germline V gene sequence: CDR1 SGHRS, CDR2 YFSETQ. The CDR3 is made up of 14 amino acids. CDR3 loop: CASSAGTVTDTQYF. The DNA of the CDR3 is TGCGCCAGCAGCGCCGGGACAGTGACAGATACGCAGTATTTT.

The CDR3: CASARGYGYTF. The CDR3 DNA is TGTGCCAGCGCCAGGGGGTATGGCTACACCTTC. The V call is TRBV6-5, the J call TRBJ1-2, with 7 bases identical to TRBD1. Germline V gene data show CDR1 as MNHEY and CDR2 as SVGAGI. J was trimmed by 5 bases and V by 8 bases; bases with no gene match: 2. This CDR3 region has 11 residues.

This clone was counted a single time. This chain uses TRBV24-1 with TRBJ2-5, with 8 nucleotides matching TRBD1. CDR1 and CDR2 (germline): KGHDR, SFDVKD. This CDR3 region has 16 residues. Unmatched junction bases numbered 5, after V lost 1 base and J lost 2 bases. This CDR3 reads CATSDFGGQVQETQYF. The CDR3 bases are TGTGCCACCAGTGATTTTGGGGGACAGGTACAAGAGACCCAGTACTTC.

This chain links TRBV7-2 with TRBJ2-3; TRBD2 matches 11 bases. J gave up 8 bases and V 4 bases, and 8 bases lay outside the gene matches. Germline CDR1 is SGHTA and CDR2 is FQGNSA. CDR3 length: 15 amino acids. The DNA of the CDR3 is TGTGCCAGCAGCTCCGTAGCGGGGGGGATGGCTACGCAGTATTTT. Its protein product is CASSSVAGGMATQYF.

The chain links TRBV11-2 to TRBJ1-3; a possible D gene is TRBD1 (6 bases). In germline, CDR1 is SGHAT, CDR2 FQNNGV. Trimming stripped 5 bases from V and 4 bases from J, with 18 bases between. The CDR3 contains 16 residues. CDR3 sequence (DNA): TGTGCCAGCAGCCAGTTCCCGGCAGGGGTAGGAAACACCATATATTTT. Its protein product is CASSQFPAGVGNTIYF.

This chain joins TRBV2 and TRBJ1-2, with D tentatively TRBD1 (5 bases). V was shortened by 10 bases and J by 7 bases, with 16 bases between the two germline ends. Germline CDR1 SNHLY, CDR2 FYNNEI. CDR3 length: 12 amino acids. The CDR3 spells CATGGDLGGYTF. CDR3 nucleotides: TGTGCCACCGGGGGGGACCTAGGTGGCTACACCTTC.

The V call is TRBV28, the J call TRBJ2-5; D is unresolved. Germline V lookup: CDR1 MDHEN, CDR2 SYDVKM. CDR3 length: 12 residues. V was pared by 3 bases and J by 5 bases, with 7 bases between. The chain's CDR3 is CASSFRVETQYF. DNA of the CDR3: TGTGCCAGCAGTTTTCGGGTCGAGACCCAGTACTTC.

A single count supports this clone. The chain has TRBV18 and TRBJ2-2; maybe TRBD2 (5 bases). The CDR3 is 13 amino acids. Per the germline V gene, CDR1 is KGHSH and CDR2 is LQKENI. V lost 3 bases and J lost 5, with 7 bases in between. The CDR3 sequence: CASSPSGTGELFF. The CDR3, as DNA: TGTGCCAGCTCACCCTCGGGAACCGGGGAGCTGTTTTTT.

This chain connects TRBV5-1 to TRBJ2-3; TRBD1 agrees at 7 bases. CDR1 is SGHRS, CDR2 YFSETQ, per germline. V was pared by 0 bases and J by 5 bases, with 3 bases of the junction left unmatched. The CDR3 runs 14 residues. CDR3 loop: CASSLGQGIDTQYF. CDR3 nucleotides: TGCGCCAGCAGCTTGGGACAGGGAATAGATACGCAGTATTTT.

The chain carries TRBV4-1 and TRBJ1-4; no definite D call. The CDR3 has 16 amino acids. Trimming removed 4 bases at V and 1 base at J, with 13 bases between. Germline CDR1 MGHRA, CDR2 YSYEKL. The CDR3 nucleotides are TGCGCCAGCAGCCCAACCGGGAGGGTAACTAATGAAAAACTGTTTTTT. Translating it yields CASSPTGRVTNEKLFF.

The chain has TRBV2 and TRBJ2-3; tentatively, D is TRBD1 (6 bases). The CDR3 is 14 residues long. Per the germline V gene, CDR1 is SNHLY and CDR2 is FYNNEI. V was pared by 8 bases and J by 3 bases, with 15 bases between. The DNA of the CDR3 is TGTGCCAGCCACCTGGGCAGGGGAACAGATACGCAGTATTTT. Protein sequence: CASHLGRGTDTQYF.

The rearrangement links TRBV10-3 to TRBJ2-5, with D possibly matching TRBD2 (5 bases). The length of the CDR3 is 14 residues. The V end lost 3 bases, the J end lost 3 bases, and 11 bases lay between the germline ends. CDR1 and CDR2 from the germline V gene are ENHRY and SYGVKD. This CDR3 is CAISDVDSEETQYF. CDR3 coding DNA: TGTGCCATCAGTGATGTGGACTCCGAAGAGACCCAGTACTTC.

The V and J genes are TRBV10-2 and TRBJ2-3; TRBD2 agrees at 10 bases. The CDR3 is 19 amino acids. The J segment lost 3 bases and the V segment lost 0 bases, leaving 12 bases of the junction unmatched. The germline V gene has CDR1 WSHSY and CDR2 SAAADI. The CDR3 region has the DNA TGCGCCAGCAGTGAGTCGTTCCGGGGTAGCGGGGGGCGTACAGATACGCAGTATTTT. Translation: CASSESFRGSGGRTDTQYF.

This clone has only a few counts. The chain links TRBV5-4 to TRBJ1-3; 9 nucleotides agree with TRBD1. V trimming: 5 bases; J trimming: 1 base; junction bases outside the gene matches: 7. There are 16 residues in the CDR3. The germline V gene encodes CDR1 SGHNT and CDR2 YYREEE (reference sequence). The CDR3 nucleotides are TGTGCCAGCAGTCGGGACAGGGCGGAATCTGGAAACACCATATATTTT. This encodes CASSRDRAESGNTIYF.

The V call is TRBV4-2, the J call TRBJ1-6, with 7 bases lining up with TRBD1. This CDR3 has 15 residues. J lost 8 bases, V lost 4 bases, and 8 bases had no gene match. Germline V CDR1 and CDR2: LGHNA, YNFKEQ. For the CDR3, the DNA is TGTGCCAGCAGCCGAGAAGCAGGGGGAGATTCACCCCTCCACTTT. It encodes CASSREAGGDSPLHF.

The chain recombines TRBV19 with TRBJ2-3; TRBD2 matches at 7 bases. The CDR3 extends over 15 amino acids. Germline V gene sequence: CDR1 LNHDA, CDR2 SQIVND (reference sequence). The ends lost 5 bases at V and 3 bases at J; junction bases unmatched: 8. The CDR3 here is CASSSMGGLTDTQYF. The CDR3, as DNA: TGTGCCAGTAGTTCCATGGGGGGGTTAACAGATACGCAGTATTTT.

The chain links TRBV5-1 to TRBJ1-3; D gene unclear. From germline, CDR1 is SGHRS and CDR2 YFSETQ. The CDR3 extends over 16 amino acids. V gave up 0 bases and J gave up 4 bases, with 14 bases separating them. The CDR3 loop is CASSLVPEGTGNTIYF. Written as DNA, the CDR3 is TGCGCCAGCAGCTTGGTACCCGAGGGAACCGGAAACACCATATATTTT.

The rearrangement uses TRBV5-4 and TRBJ2-3; 11 bases agree with TRBD1. The trim removed 4 bases at V and 5 bases at J, leaving 3 bases unmatched. The length of the CDR3 is 14 residues. The germline V gene has CDR1 SGHNT and CDR2 YYREEE (reference sequence). The CDR3 DNA is TGTGCCAGCAGCGAAGGGACAGGGGGAGATACGCAGTATTTT. Translation gives CASSEGTGGDTQYF.

Note on this clone: Different DNA sequences within this sample yield the same CDR3. This chain uses TRBV19 with TRBJ2-1; TRBD2 matches at 8 bases. Trimming removed 3 bases from V and 4 bases from J; junction bases left unmatched: 5. CDR1 is LNHDA and CDR2 is SQIVND in the germline V gene (reference sequence). The CDR3 is 15 amino acids. CDR3 in amino acids: CASSISSGGYNEQFF. The DNA of the CDR3 is TGTGCCAGTAGTATTTCCAGCGGGGGTTACAATGAGCAGTTCTTC.

This rearrangement joins TRBV19 to TRBJ1-5; D unresolved. Germline loops: CDR1 LNHDA, CDR2 SQIVND (reference sequence). This CDR3 is built from 13 residues. V was cut by 3 bases and J by 7 bases, with 10 bases left in between. DNA for the CDR3: TGTGCCAGTAGTATGGGAGTCGAACAGCCCCAGCATTTT. Its protein product is CASSMGVEQPQHF.

This chain joins TRBV23-1 and TRBJ1-2; the D is unclear. TRBV23-1 is an open reading frame whose function is uncertain. V was pared by 1 base and J by 4 bases, with 10 bases between. This CDR3 region has 14 residues. The CDR3 region has the DNA TGCGCCAGCAGTCAATTGTACGGGTTCTATGGCTACACCTTC. The encoded protein is CASSQLYGFYGYTF.

The V gene is TRBV3-1 (or the pseudogene TRBV3-2), the J gene TRBJ1-1; D is possibly TRBD1 (5 bases). The V end lost 0 bases, the J end lost 2 bases, and 10 bases lay between the germline ends. Germline CDR1 is LGHDT and CDR2 is YNNKEL (reference sequence). The CDR3 length is 15 residues. CDR3 nucleotide sequence: TGTGCCAGCAGCCAAGAGACAGAAACAAACACTGAAGCTTTCTTT. Encoded protein: CASSQETETNTEAFF.

The gene calls are TRBV29-1 and TRBJ1-1; possibly TRBD1 for D (5 bases). CDR3 size: 13 residues. Per germline, CDR1 SQVTM and CDR2 ANQGSEA. V was clipped by 5 bases and J by 5 bases, with 15 bases between them. The CDR3 spells CSVRQPERTEAFF. The CDR3 region has the DNA TGCAGCGTTCGACAGCCAGAGAGAACTGAAGCTTTCTTT.

This chain connects TRBV11-3 to TRBJ1-1; TRBD1 might be the D (5 bases). Trimming stripped 5 bases from V and 1 base from J, with 17 bases between. Germline CDR1 reads SGHNT; CDR2 reads YENEEA. The CDR3 spans 16 residues. The CDR3 loop is CASSPGVTKRNTEAFF. As DNA, the CDR3 is TGTGCCAGCAGCCCGGGGGTGACAAAAAGGAACACTGAAGCTTTCTTT.

The V call is TRBV10-2, the J call TRBJ2-5; D is perhaps TRBD2 (5 bases). The CDR3 totals 15 residues. CDR1 is WSHSY, CDR2 SAAADI, per germline. Trimming pared 3 bases from V and 5 bases from J, leaving 16 bases between. The chain's CDR3 is CASSDKNTGIETQYF. CDR3 sequence (DNA): TGCGCCAGCAGTGATAAGAACACGGGGATCGAGACCCAGTACTTC.

The chain joins TRBV5-1 to TRBJ2-4, with 7 bases that match TRBD1. After removal of 4 bases from V and 6 bases from J, the junction contained 4 bases not matched to a gene. The CDR3 has 13 residues. Germline CDR1 reads SGHRS; CDR2 reads YFSETQ. The CDR3 DNA reads TGCGCCAGCAGCATAGGGGGCCCAAACATTCAGTACTTC. Protein: CASSIGGPNIQYF.

The chain carries TRBV10-2 and TRBJ2-7; D possibly corresponds to TRBD1 (5 bases). Germline loops: CDR1 WSHSY, CDR2 SAAADI. Trimming took off 10 bases at V and 6 bases at J, with 16 bases between the two ends. The length of the CDR3 is 12 residues. The CDR3 loop reads CATQGEVFEQYF. The CDR3 coding sequence is TGCGCCACGCAGGGTGAGGTCTTCGAGCAGTACTTC.